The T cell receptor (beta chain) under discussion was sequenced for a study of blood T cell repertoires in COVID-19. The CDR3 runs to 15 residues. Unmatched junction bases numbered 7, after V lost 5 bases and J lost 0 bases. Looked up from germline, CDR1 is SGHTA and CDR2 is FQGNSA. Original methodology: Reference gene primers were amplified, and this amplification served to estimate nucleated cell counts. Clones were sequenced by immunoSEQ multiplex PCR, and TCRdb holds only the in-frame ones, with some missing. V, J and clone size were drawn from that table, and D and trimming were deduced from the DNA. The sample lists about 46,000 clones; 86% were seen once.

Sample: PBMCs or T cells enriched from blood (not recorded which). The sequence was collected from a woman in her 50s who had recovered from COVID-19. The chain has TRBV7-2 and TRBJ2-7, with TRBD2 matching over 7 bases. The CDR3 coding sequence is TGTGCCAGCAGCGCGGGGGACCCCCGCTCCTACGAGCAGTACTTC. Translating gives CASSAGDPRSYEQYF.